Presented here are 27 T cell receptor beta chains from one specimen sequenced in a study of T cells in Graves' hyperthyroidism and ophthalmopathy. Amplification of TCR beta CDR3 regions was performed using RNA transcripts as template. A first-round RT-PCR of the TCR CDR3 used the HTBI primer set. MiXCR was run by TCRdb on the multiplex PCR reads, yielding one entry per CDR3 protein. The sample consists of 300,000 to 450,000 distinct CDR3 sequences, roughly a sixth of them appearing once. Sequencing was carried out using blood. These receptors were taken from a woman in her twenties or thirties with Graves' hyperthyroidism that later progressed to Graves' ophthalmopathy.

The sample holds many counts of this clonotype. The chain uses TRBV11-2 and TRBJ1-4; D ambiguous. The CDR3 sequence is 14 residues long. The germline V and J ends were trimmed by 6 bases and 8 bases, with 16 bases remaining between them. The germline gives CDR1 SGHAT, CDR2 FQNNGV. The CDR3 DNA reads TGTGCCAGCAGGTTACGAGGGTTTGGGGAAAAACTGTTTTTT. This encodes CASRLRGFGEKLFF.

In regard to this clonotype: This could be a read error, since a much larger clone is one nucleotide away. The CDR3 end shows no conserved phenylalanine or tryptophan, and so a read error is likely. The chain has TRBV19 and TRBJ1-1; D unclear. CDR3 length equals 14 residues. Germline assignment: CDR1 LNHDA and CDR2 SQIVND (reference sequence). V was trimmed by 7 bases and J by 1 base, leaving 13 bases between them. The CDR3 DNA follows: TGTGCCAGTAAGACGCGACGGGAGAACACTGAAGCTTTCGTT. This encodes CASKTRRENTEAFV.

This clonotype was observed many times. This chain links TRBV29-1 with TRBJ2-2; D is ambiguous. The length of the CDR3 is 11 residues. The V end lost 7 bases, the J end lost 7 bases, and 10 bases lay between the germline ends. Germline-derived CDR1 and CDR2 are SQVTM and ANQGSEA. Written as DNA, the CDR3 is TGCAGCGCCAGCGCTGGCGGGGAGCTGTTTTTT. Its translation: CSASAGGELFF.

This clonotype was seen a handful of times. The CDR3: CASSAQEQGPEELFF. The CDR3 DNA reads as TGTGCCAGCAGCGCGCAGGAACAGGGCCCGGAGGAGCTGTTTTTT. The rearrangement joins TRBV7-9 to TRBJ2-2; the D gene is possibly TRBD1 (6 bases). The CDR3 has 15 residues. V lost 5 bases, J lost 10 bases, and 20 bases lay in between. Germline V gene data show CDR1 as SEHNR and CDR2 as FQNEAQ (reference sequence).

The chain is built from TRBV29-1 and TRBJ2-1, with 9 bases fitting TRBD2. CDR3 length: 20 residues. V was clipped by 3 bases and J by 3 bases; unmatched bases: 21. The germline gives CDR1 SQVTM, CDR2 ANQGSEA. DNA for the CDR3: TGCAGCGTTGAGGGCCGGACAGACGTAGCGGGGGATTTCTTCTACAATGAGCAGTTCTTC. Translation: CSVEGRTDVAGDFFYNEQFF.

This clonotype was seen repeatedly, ten times or more. The chain has TRBV12-3 or TRBV12-4 and TRBJ2-1; D is undetermined. The CDR3 extends over 13 amino acids. V was clipped by 6 bases and J by 4 bases, with 10 bases between them. The CDR3 spells CASRGNSYNEQFF. CDR3 coding DNA: TGTGCCAGCAGAGGTAACAGTTACAATGAGCAGTTCTTC.

This clonotype occurred a few times. The CDR3 DNA reads TGTGCCAGCAGCTTCAGACAGGGGGCGTCAGGTACGCAGTATTTT. This encodes CASSFRQGASGTQYF. The rearrangement links TRBV7-9 to TRBJ2-3; 10 bases align to TRBD1. Per the germline V gene, CDR1 is SEHNR and CDR2 is FQNEAQ (reference sequence). This CDR3 region has 15 residues. The trim removed 3 bases at V and 8 bases at J, leaving 8 bases unmatched.

There are many counts of this clonotype. The chain has TRBV5-1 and TRBJ2-2; 11 nucleotides match TRBD2. V lost 1 base and J lost 6; bases outside the gene matches: 11. Germline V gives CDR1 SGHRS, CDR2 YFSETQ. This CDR3 region has 18 residues. The CDR3 DNA follows: TGCGCCAGCAGCTTGAACCTAGCGGGAGGACCTGAATCCGGGGAGCTGTTTTTT. This gives the protein CASSLNLAGGPESGELFF.

In this sample, this clonotype turned up many times. The CDR3 region is CASTVDRGSTDTQYF. The CDR3 coding sequence is TGTGCCAGCACTGTAGACAGGGGTAGCACAGATACGCAGTATTTT. The V call is TRBV2, the J call TRBJ2-3; 8 positions agree with TRBD1. With 7 bases clipped from V and 0 bases from J, the junction kept 6 bases outside the gene matches. CDR1 SNHLY and CDR2 FYNNEI come from the germline V gene. The CDR3 is made up of 15 amino acids.

This clonotype was counted ten times or more. The CDR3 nucleotides are TGTGCCAGCAGTTACTCTCTTGTCCAAGAGACCCAGTACTTC. Translating gives CASSYSLVQETQYF. V usage is TRBV6-2 or TRBV6-3 and J usage is TRBJ2-5; no clear D gene. This CDR3 is 14 amino acids long. CDR1 and CDR2 (germline): MNHEY, SVGEGT. Between the trimmed V and J ends, which lost 0 bases and 1 base, there was a span of 6 bases.

This clonotype was counted ten times or more. J is TRBJ2-5 and V is TRBV7-6; 7 nucleotides agree with TRBD1. CDR1 is SGHVS, CDR2 FNYEAQ, per germline. The CDR3 loop spans 14 amino acids. V was clipped by 6 bases and J by 2 bases; unmatched bases: 6. CDR3 sequence (DNA): TGTGCCAGCAGTACAGGACAGGCGCAAGAGACCCAGTACTTC. This encodes CASSTGQAQETQYF.

This clonotype was counted at least ten times. The gene calls are TRBV30 and TRBJ1-2; 12 bases agree with TRBD1. CDR1 and CDR2 (germline): GTSNPN, SVGIG (reference sequence). The CDR3 is made up of 12 amino acids. V lost 8 bases to trimming and J lost 5 bases; unmatched junction nucleotides: 3. This chain's CDR3 is CARDRGQYGYTF. CDR3 sequence (DNA): TGTGCCCGGGACAGGGGGCAATATGGCTACACCTTC.

The rearrangement uses TRBV6-1 and TRBJ2-1, with D possibly TRBD2 on 5 matching bases. The CDR3 runs 12 residues. The germline CDR1 and CDR2 sequences are MNHNS and SASEGT. V was cut by 4 bases and J by 10 bases, with 11 bases left in between. The CDR3 loop reads CASSVLAREQFF. The DNA for the CDR3 is TGTGCCAGCAGTGTCCTAGCACGCGAGCAGTTCTTC.

The DNA of the CDR3 is TGTGCCTTCAGTAGGGGGCTAGACTACACCTTC. Protein: CAFSRGLDYTF. The rearrangement uses TRBV6-1 and TRBJ1-2, with 7 positions matching TRBD1. In germline, CDR1 is MNHNS, CDR2 SASEGT. The CDR3 loop spans 11 amino acids. The junction had 10 bases not matched to a gene; V was cut back by 11 bases and J by 10 bases.

This clonotype has at least ten counts. The rearrangement uses TRBV7-9 and TRBJ2-3; TRBD1 agrees at 7 bases. The CDR3 has 15 residues. Trimming cost V 5 bases and J 1 base; bases outside gene matches: 6. Germline loops: CDR1 SEHNR, CDR2 FQNEAQ (reference sequence). CDR3 DNA: TGTGCCAGCAGCGGAAGGGGGCACGGCACAGATACGCAGTATTTT. This sequence encodes CASSGRGHGTDTQYF.

This clonotype was seen a handful of times. The V call is TRBV6-2 or TRBV6-3, the J call TRBJ1-5, with no clear D. The CDR3 totals 13 residues. Germline values: CDR1 MNHEY, CDR2 SVGEGT. Trimming cost V 8 bases and J 0 bases, with 8 bases left between them. The CDR3 here is CASGKSSNQPQHF. The DNA for the CDR3 is TGTGCCAGCGGTAAATCTAGCAATCAGCCCCAGCATTTT.

On this clonotype itself: This may arise from a read error, as a much more abundant clone is one base away. This chain joins TRBV6-1 and TRBJ2-5; the D is unclear. Trimming took 7 bases from V and 1 from J, leaving 16 bases between them. The CDR3 length is 15 residues. Germline values: CDR1 MNHNS, CDR2 SASEGT. The CDR3 spells CASNIGPQIQETQYF. The CDR3 DNA sequence: TGTGCCAGCAATATCGGGCCTCAAATCCAAGAGACCCAGTACTTC.

The chain joins TRBV20-1 to TRBJ2-1, with 12 bases identical to TRBD2. Germline V gives CDR1 DFQATT, CDR2 SNEGSKA (reference sequence). The CDR3 spans 13 residues. The trim removed 1 base at V and 10 bases at J, leaving 2 bases unmatched. CDR3 bases: TGCAGTGCTAGAGGACTAGCGGGAGACGAGCAGTTCTTC. Its protein product is CSARGLAGDEQFF.

In the case of this clonotype: The junction shows a germline mismatch at one end, possibly a read error. The V gene is TRBV2, the J gene TRBJ2-5; TRBD1 agrees at 9 bases. The germline CDR1 and CDR2 sequences are SNHLY and FYNNEI. This CDR3 has 15 residues. CDR3: CASSAQGQGQESQYF. The CDR3 nucleotides are TGTGCCAGCAGCGCCCAGGGACAGGGCCAAGAGTCCCAGTACTTC. The full variable domain, in which reference TRBV2 and TRBJ2-5 provide the parts outside the CDR3, is EPEVTQTPSHQVTQMGQEVILRCVPISNHLYFYWYRQILGQKVEFLVSFYNNEISEKSEIFDDQFSVERPDGSNFTLKIRSTKLEDSAMYFCASSAQGQGQESQYFGPGTRLLVL.

Many counts were recorded for this clonotype. The J gene is TRBJ2-7, the V gene TRBV19; TRBD2 aligns across 10 bases. The J segment lost 1 base and the V segment lost 4 bases, leaving 7 bases of the junction unmatched. In germline, CDR1 is LNHDA, CDR2 SQIVND (reference sequence). This CDR3 has 16 amino acids. The DNA of the CDR3 is TGTGCCAGTAGTAATCTAGCGGGAGCTGCATCCTACGAGCAGTACTTC. This gives the protein CASSNLAGAASYEQYF.

This clonotype has at least ten counts. The CDR3 DNA reads as TGTGCCAGCAGCCTCCCGGCTAGCGGGGGCCACGAGACCCAGTACTTC. Translation gives CASSLPASGGHETQYF. V and J are TRBV28 and TRBJ2-5; 10 nucleotides agree with TRBD2. J lost 5 bases, V lost 6 bases, and 12 bases had no gene match. CDR1 MDHEN and CDR2 SYDVKM come from the germline V gene. The CDR3 is 16 amino acids.

The V and J genes are TRBV28 and TRBJ2-5; D tentatively fits TRBD1 or TRBD2 (5 bases each). The CDR3 has 17 amino acids. Germline values: CDR1 MDHEN, CDR2 SYDVKM. The V gene lost 2 bases and the J gene lost 0 bases, with 16 bases spanning the gap. The CDR3 DNA sequence: TGTGCCAGCAGTTTAATGGGCCTCGGGGCAGACCAAGAGACCCAGTACTTC. The encoded protein is CASSLMGLGADQETQYF.

In this sample, this clonotype turned up many times. V is TRBV10-3 and J is TRBJ2-7; 8 nucleotides line up with TRBD2. V lost 10 bases, J lost 4 bases, and 18 bases stayed unmatched. Germline V gene lookup returns CDR1 ENHRY and CDR2 SYGVKD. This CDR3 comprises 16 residues. In DNA form, the CDR3 reads TGTGCCACACAGAACGCCGCGGGACTAGGTCTTTACGAGCAGTACTTC. Translating it yields CATQNAAGLGLYEQYF.

This clonotype turned up a few times. This may arise from a read error, as a much more abundant clone is one base away. The CDR3: CASSQAEFFDTDTQYF. The CDR3 bases are TGTGCCAGCAGTCAAGCAGAGTTTTTCGACACAGATACGCAGTATTTT. The rearrangement uses TRBV27 and TRBJ2-3; D call uncertain. Per the germline V gene, CDR1 is MNHEY and CDR2 is SMNVEV (reference sequence). This CDR3 contains 16 residues. V was pared by 5 bases and J by 2 bases, with 17 bases between.

This clonotype was picked up many times. The chain links TRBV9 to TRBJ2-7; TRBD1 aligns across 9 bases. The germline gives CDR1 SGDLS, CDR2 YYNGEE. Unmatched junction bases numbered 3, after V lost 0 bases and J lost 2 bases. CDR3 size: 15 residues. The CDR3 DNA reads TGTGCCAGCAGCGTAGGGACAGGGGACGCCTACGAGCAGTACTTC. Translating it yields CASSVGTGDAYEQYF.

The chain has TRBV5-1 and TRBJ2-7; possibly TRBD2 for D (6 bases). Between the trimmed V and J ends, which lost 5 bases and 1 base, there was a span of 10 bases. The germline V gene has CDR1 SGHRS and CDR2 YFSETQ. This CDR3 spans 13 amino acids. The CDR3 region is CASRVGGSYEQYF. The CDR3 DNA sequence: TGCGCCAGCAGAGTCGGGGGATCCTACGAGCAGTACTTC.

V is TRBV20-1 and J is TRBJ2-5; 12 bases fit TRBD2. V shed 1 base and J 5 bases; nucleotides not matched to a gene: 11. The CDR3 spans 17 residues. From germline, CDR1 is DFQATT and CDR2 SNEGSKA (reference sequence). The CDR3: CSARVSLAGGPSETQYF. In nucleotides, the CDR3 is TGCAGTGCTAGAGTAAGCCTAGCGGGGGGGCCAAGCGAGACCCAGTACTTC.